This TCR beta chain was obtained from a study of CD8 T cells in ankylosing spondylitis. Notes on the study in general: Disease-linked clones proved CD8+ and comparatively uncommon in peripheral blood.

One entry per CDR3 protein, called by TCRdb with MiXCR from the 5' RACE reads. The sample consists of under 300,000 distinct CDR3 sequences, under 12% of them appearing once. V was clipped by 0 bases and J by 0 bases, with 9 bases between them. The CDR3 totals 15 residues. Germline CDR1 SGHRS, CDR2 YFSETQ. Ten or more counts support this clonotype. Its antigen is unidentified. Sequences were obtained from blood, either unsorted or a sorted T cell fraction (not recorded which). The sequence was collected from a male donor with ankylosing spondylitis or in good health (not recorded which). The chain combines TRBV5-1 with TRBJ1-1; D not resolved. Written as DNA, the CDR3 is TGCGCCAGCAGCTTGGAGGGCAGTATGAACACTGAAGCTTTCTTT. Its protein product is CASSLEGSMNTEAFF.